One sample yielded the 32 T cell receptor beta chains listed below, sequenced in a study of shared clonotypes between healthy human individuals. Sequencing used immunoSEQ multiplex PCR; TCRdb keeps in-frame clones, though not all of them. Altogether about 2 million clones are present, 95% being singletons, with the ten largest covering 0.1% to 0.15%. The specimen was naive CD4+ T cells sorted from blood. As to subset: CD45RA+ positively selected. Source of these receptors: a man aged 18-30 years in good health.

The V call is TRBV6-1, the J call TRBJ1-3; no firm D call. CDR1 is MNHNS and CDR2 is SASEGT in the germline V gene. Trimming shortened V by 7 bases and J by 3 bases, and 7 bases separated the two germline ends. This CDR3 has 12 amino acids. The chain's CDR3 is CASTRDGNTIYF. CDR3 sequence (DNA): TGTGCCAGCACCCGCGATGGAAACACCATATATTTT.

About this clone itself: The sample holds other DNA sequences that translate to the same CDR3. V is TRBV5-1 and J is TRBJ2-7, with D perhaps TRBD1 or TRBD2 (5 bases each). CDR1 SGHRS and CDR2 YFSETQ come from the germline V gene. The germline V and J ends were trimmed by 2 bases and 2 bases, with 11 bases remaining between them. The CDR3 spans 14 residues. The CDR3 coding sequence is TGCGCCAGCAGCTTTGAGGGGCCTCCCTACGAGCAGTACTTC. It translates to CASSFEGPPYEQYF.

V usage is TRBV9 and J usage is TRBJ1-1, with D unresolved. The V gene's germline CDR1 is SGDLS and CDR2 YYNGEE. The V end lost 0 bases, the J end lost 2 bases, and 8 bases lay between the germline ends. CDR3 size: 14 residues. CDR3 nucleotide sequence: TGTGCCAGCAGCGTAGCGGTACTTAACACTGAAGCTTTCTTT. Encoded protein: CASSVAVLNTEAFF.

The chain couples TRBV11-2 to TRBJ2-7; D uncertain. The V and J ends lost 0 bases and 6 bases respectively, with 0 bases between them. The CDR3 is 10 residues long. The V gene's germline CDR1 is SGHAT and CDR2 FQNNGV. This CDR3 reads CASSLDEQYF. CDR3 DNA sequence: TGTGCCAGCAGCTTAGACGAGCAGTACTTC.

This chain connects TRBV29-1 to TRBJ2-3, with 9 bases aligning to TRBD2. Trimming at V came to 6 bases and at J to 0 bases, leaving 7 bases not matched to a gene. Germline lookup yields CDR1 SQVTM and CDR2 ANQGSEA. This CDR3 spans 15 amino acids. The CDR3 DNA follows: TGCAGCGTAGGACTAGCGAGTTCTAGCACAGATACGCAGTATTTT. Translation: CSVGLASSSTDTQYF.

The chain joins TRBV6-6 to TRBJ2-5; 10 nucleotides agree with TRBD2. J lost 13 bases, V lost 7 bases, and 15 bases had no gene match. This CDR3 contains 14 residues. Germline lookup yields CDR1 MNHNY and CDR2 SVGAGI (reference sequence). For the CDR3, the DNA is TGTGCCAGCATGGCGTCTAGCGGGAGTTGGGAGGGGTACTTC. Its translation is CASMASSGSWEGYF.

The gene calls are TRBV30 and TRBJ1-6, with D perhaps matching TRBD1 (5 bases). This CDR3 is 13 amino acids long. The V end lost 4 bases, the J end lost 9 bases, and 13 bases lay between the germline ends. Germline V lookup: CDR1 GTSNPN, CDR2 SVGIG (reference sequence). CDR3: CAWKPDTSSPLHF. The CDR3 DNA sequence: TGTGCCTGGAAGCCGGACACAAGTTCACCCCTCCACTTT.

The CDR3 nucleotides are TGTGCTAGTGGTTTGGTACCGGGACAGAAGAATTCCTACGAGCAGTACTTC. Its protein product is CASGLVPGQKNSYEQYF. This rearrangement joins TRBV12-5 to TRBJ2-7; 7 nucleotides match TRBD1. V was clipped by 0 bases and J by 1 base; unmatched bases: 9. CDR1 and CDR2 (germline): LGHNT, FRNRAP. This CDR3 has 17 residues.

CDR3 coding DNA: TGTGCCAGCAGCTTCGGGGCAGCGGGAGAGGCAGATACGCAGTATTTT. This translates into CASSFGAAGEADTQYF. The chain carries TRBV11-2 and TRBJ2-3; 8 nucleotides line up with TRBD2. The germline V gene has CDR1 SGHAT and CDR2 FQNNGV. There are 16 residues in the CDR3. V lost 3 bases and J lost 4; bases outside the gene matches: 9.

The gene calls are TRBV4-3 and TRBJ1-2; D call uncertain. With 1 base removed from V and 4 bases from J, the gap between germline ends came to 16 bases. Germline-derived CDR1 and CDR2 are LGHNA and YSLEER. This CDR3 has 16 amino acids. CDR3 nucleotide sequence: TGCGCCAGCAGCCAAGGGCTCGGGGTATCGGGCTATGGCTACACCTTC. It codes for CASSQGLGVSGYGYTF.

Of note for this clone: This specimen includes other DNA sequences encoding the same CDR3. This chain links TRBV7-2 with TRBJ1-1; D not resolved. The germline V and J ends were trimmed by 0 bases and 0 bases, with 5 bases remaining between them. CDR1 and CDR2 (germline): SGHTA, FQGNSA. The CDR3 sequence is 14 residues long. CDR3: CASSLARVNTEAFF. The CDR3 nucleotides are TGTGCCAGCAGCTTAGCGAGGGTGAACACTGAAGCTTTCTTT.

This chain joins TRBV7-2 and TRBJ2-6, with D maybe TRBD1 (6 bases). The CDR3 is made up of 15 amino acids. V was trimmed by 5 bases and J by 2 bases, leaving 10 bases between them. The germline V gene has CDR1 SGHTA and CDR2 FQGNSA. The CDR3 region has the DNA TGTGCCAGCAGCCTTACAGGGACTGGGGCCAACGTCCTGACTTTC. This codes for CASSLTGTGANVLTF.

The chain recombines TRBV6-6 with TRBJ1-2; no firm D call. The germline CDR1 and CDR2 sequences are MNHNY and SVGAGI (reference sequence). V lost 4 bases and J lost 4, with 10 bases in between. The CDR3 runs to 13 residues. The CDR3 region is CASSFTESYGYTF. The DNA for the CDR3 is TGTGCCAGCAGTTTTACTGAGTCCTATGGCTACACCTTC.

The chain carries TRBV7-9 and TRBJ2-5; D not certain. The CDR3 totals 13 residues. V gave up 5 bases and J gave up 7 bases, with 14 bases separating them. Germline CDR1 and CDR2: SEHNR and FQNEAQ (reference sequence). The CDR3 DNA sequence: TGTGCCAGCAGCCCGAGAGAACTGGGGACCCAGTACTTC. It yields the protein CASSPRELGTQYF.

The rearrangement uses TRBV5-4 and TRBJ2-7, with 14 bases that match TRBD2. The CDR3 has 16 amino acids. Germline V CDR1 and CDR2: SGHNT, YYREEE (reference sequence). Losses at the gene ends were 0 bases for V and 7 bases for J; bases not matched to a gene: 6. CDR3 region: CASSLGGLAGVREQYF. The CDR3 DNA reads TGTGCCAGCAGCTTGGGGGGACTAGCGGGAGTGCGAGAGCAGTACTTC.

The count of this clone is one. The chain joins TRBV6-5 to TRBJ1-4, with TRBD1 identical over 8 bases. V shed 4 bases, J shed 3 bases, and the junction held 4 bases outside the gene matches. This CDR3 contains 15 residues. Germline V gene lookup returns CDR1 MNHEY and CDR2 SVGAGI. The CDR3 bases are TGTGCCAGCAGTTGGGACAGGCTAGCTAATGAAAAACTGTTTTTT. This codes for CASSWDRLANEKLFF.

This clone was detected only once. A read error may account for a junction end that differs from germline. The chain employs TRBV10-3 and TRBJ2-7, with D hard to call. Germline values: CDR1 ENHRY, CDR2 SYGVKD. The CDR3 contains 11 residues. The CDR3 nucleotides read TGTGCCAGCAGTATTGGATACGAGCAGTACTTC. The encoded protein is CASSIGYEQYF.

The chain joins TRBV4-1 to TRBJ2-2; 8 bases fit TRBD2. CDR1 and CDR2 (germline): MGHRA, YSYEKL. The CDR3 has 16 residues. The V segment lost 4 bases and the J segment 6 bases; nucleotides outside the gene matches: 10. Here the CDR3 DNA reads TGCGCCAGCAGCCGAACAAGTGTCGGGGGGGCCGGGGAGCTGTTTTTT. It translates to CASSRTSVGGAGELFF.

The chain combines TRBV11-3 with TRBJ2-3, with D maybe TRBD2 (5 bases). Per the germline V gene, CDR1 is SGHNT and CDR2 is YENEEA. V lost 3 bases to trimming and J lost 0 bases, with 16 bases between them. This CDR3 is built from 17 residues. CDR3 protein: CASSLTGMGLSTDTQYF. The CDR3 DNA follows: TGTGCCAGCAGCTTGACGGGAATGGGTTTAAGCACAGATACGCAGTATTTT.

The CDR3 nucleotides read TGTGCCAGTAAAGACACAGGCAATTCACCCCTCCACTTT. As protein: CASKDTGNSPLHF. The chain couples TRBV19 to TRBJ1-6, with D tentatively TRBD1 (5 bases). The ends were cut back, 7 bases at V and 7 bases at J, with 11 bases in the middle. This CDR3 is 13 amino acids long. CDR1 is LNHDA, CDR2 SQIVND, per germline (reference sequence).

The chain carries TRBV14 and TRBJ1-3, with no clear D. The CDR3 contains 15 residues. Germline V CDR1 and CDR2: SGHDN, FVKESK. V gave up 0 bases and J gave up 2 bases, with 8 bases separating them. This CDR3 is CASSQERPPGNTIYF. The CDR3 nucleotides are TGTGCCAGCAGCCAAGAGAGACCACCTGGAAACACCATATATTTT. The complete variable domain, with remaining parts taken from reference TRBV14 and TRBJ1-3, reads EAGVTQFPSHSVIEKGQTVTLRCDPISGHDNLYWYRRVMGKEIKFLLHFVKESKQDESGMPNNRFLAERTGGTYSTLKVQPAELEDSGVYFCASSQERPPGNTIYFGEGSWLTVV.

The chain employs TRBV7-2 and TRBJ2-3, with 7 bases lining up with TRBD2. This CDR3 is 16 amino acids long. Per germline, CDR1 SGHTA and CDR2 FQGNSA. The CDR3: CATSPGRGTSTDTQYF. The CDR3 region has the DNA TGTGCAACCAGTCCGGGGAGGGGTACTAGCACAGATACGCAGTATTTT.

V gene TRBV2 combines with J gene TRBJ1-4, with D uncertain. Deletions cut 4 bases from V and 0 bases from J, with 12 bases between. CDR3 size: 16 residues. The V gene's germline CDR1 is SNHLY and CDR2 FYNNEI. The CDR3 loop reads CASSGVDPATNEKLFF. In DNA form, the CDR3 reads TGTGCCAGCAGTGGGGTGGACCCTGCAACTAATGAAAAACTGTTTTTT.

This chain joins TRBV7-2 and TRBJ2-7; D call uncertain. Trimming cost V 2 bases and J 6 bases, with 17 bases left between them. Germline assignment: CDR1 SGHTA and CDR2 FQGNSA. The CDR3 spans 15 residues. Here the CDR3 DNA reads TGTGCCAGCAGCTTAATTACAGTGGGCTCTGGCGAGCAGTACTTC. It codes for CASSLITVGSGEQYF.

The chain carries TRBV11-2 and TRBJ1-1, with TRBD1 identical over 9 bases. Germline CDR1 SGHAT, CDR2 FQNNGV. The CDR3 sequence is 16 residues long. J gave up 2 bases and V 3 bases, and 7 bases lay outside the gene matches. Here the CDR3 DNA reads TGTGCCAGCAGCTTGGGACAGGGAAGGAAAAACACTGAAGCTTTCTTT. Protein product: CASSLGQGRKNTEAFF.

J is TRBJ1-1 and V is TRBV6-9, with 7 positions matching TRBD1. With V trimmed by 4 bases and J by 0 bases, 8 bases remained unmatched. CDR3 length: 16 amino acids. Germline values: CDR1 MNHGY, CDR2 SVAAGI. The CDR3 coding sequence is TGTGCCAGCAGTTTAATCACCGGGACAGTGAACACTGAAGCTTTCTTT. It encodes CASSLITGTVNTEAFF.

This clone has just one count. The chain employs TRBV27 and TRBJ2-7, with TRBD1 matching over 7 bases. Germline CDR1 reads MNHEY; CDR2 reads SMNVEV (reference sequence). There are 13 residues in the CDR3. The trim removed 0 bases at V and 9 bases at J, leaving 5 bases unmatched. The CDR3 sequence: CASSLSTGFVQYF. In nucleotides, the CDR3 is TGTGCCAGCAGTTTATCGACAGGGTTTGTGCAGTACTTC.

The chain carries TRBV7-2 and TRBJ1-2; TRBD1 agrees at 11 bases. After removal of 5 bases from V and 6 bases from J, the junction contained 8 bases not matched to a gene. Germline V gene sequence: CDR1 SGHTA, CDR2 FQGNSA. CDR3 length equals 15 residues. CDR3 sequence: CASSPRSGQGDGYTF. The CDR3 nucleotides read TGTGCCAGCAGCCCCAGATCGGGACAGGGGGATGGCTACACCTTC.

The chain recombines TRBV28 with TRBJ1-6, with 7 bases matching TRBD1. Unmatched junction bases numbered 10, after V lost 5 bases and J lost 0 bases. The CDR3 spans 18 residues. Germline V gene sequence: CDR1 MDHEN, CDR2 SYDVKM. CDR3 bases: TGTGCCAGCAGTCTGGCACAGGGGATTAGCTCCTATAATTCACCCCTCCACTTT. Its protein is CASSLAQGISSYNSPLHF.

V usage is TRBV30 and J usage is TRBJ2-5; 9 bases line up with TRBD1. V gave up 3 bases and J gave up 5 bases; unmatched junction bases: 10. Germline-derived CDR1 and CDR2 are GTSNPN and SVGIG (reference sequence). The CDR3 extends over 15 amino acids. The CDR3 sequence: CAWRSLTGGVETQYF. The DNA of the CDR3 is TGTGCCTGGAGGAGCCTCACAGGGGGCGTCGAGACCCAGTACTTC.

In regard to this clone: The sample has other DNA sequences that encode this CDR3 too. The genes are TRBV19 and TRBJ1-3; D is ambiguous. The CDR3 has 12 amino acids. Trimming stripped 3 bases from V and 4 bases from J, with 4 bases between. Germline CDR1 is LNHDA and CDR2 is SQIVND (reference sequence). CDR3 residues: CASSIGGNTIYF. The CDR3 coding sequence is TGTGCCAGTAGTATCGGCGGAAACACCATATATTTT.

The chain has TRBV20-1 and TRBJ2-3; D not certain. The V gene's germline CDR1 is DFQATT and CDR2 SNEGSKA (reference sequence). Between the trimmed V and J ends, which lost 3 bases and 2 bases, there was a span of 3 bases. The CDR3 is 11 amino acids. The CDR3 DNA is TGCAGTGCTAGTTTCACAGATACGCAGTATTTT. This encodes CSASFTDTQYF.